Reported below is one TCR beta chain. Its antigen remains unidentified. The sample comes from a study of T cell repertoires in cytomegalovirus infection. Turning to the study itself: Recently identified HLA-C-restricted CMV epitopes and well-studied HLA-B-restricted CMV epitopes were used by the study. Public TCR beta signature analysis indicated the presence of both CMV infection and matching HLA type.

The CDR3 is 13 residues long. CDR1 MDHEN and CDR2 SYDVKM come from the germline V gene. Trimming shortened V by 10 bases and J by 4 bases, and 14 bases separated the two germline ends. TCRdb re-called the reads with MiXCR, one entry per CDR3 protein. The table shows 900,000 to 950,000 distinct CDR3 sequences, with approximately 31% occurring only once. Study-level results: Public TCR beta family frequency separated CMV-and-HLA carriers, including in an independent cohort. Clonotype analysis showed dominance of the ex vivo response by HLA-C-restricted CMV-specific TCR beta clonotypes.

The receptor was isolated from a human donor in good health (CMV status not recorded). Some clones in this sample may be carry-over from other donors' samples. The material was cultured CD8+ T cells from PBMCs, obtained from culture after CMV antigen stimulation. The chain couples TRBV28 to TRBJ1-5; D might be TRBD1 (6 bases). The CDR3 loop reads CAIAAGANQPQHF. In DNA form, the CDR3 reads TGTGCCATCGCGGCAGGGGCTAATCAGCCCCAGCATTTT.